This T cell receptor gamma chain was sequenced during a study of gamma-delta chains in newborns, infants, children. TCRdb re-called clones from the reads via CATT. The repertoire includes some 1,100 gamma-chain clones, around 48% of them detected once, and about 21% sits in the top ten. The V and J ends lost 0 bases and 7 bases, in that order; junction bases with no gene match: 0. The CDR3 is 11 residues long. Per the germline V gene, CDR1 is GITISATS and CDR2 is ISYDGTV (reference sequence). This clone was detected a few times. Sequenced input: blood. The rearrangement links TRGV9 to TRGJ1 or TRGJ2. Assignment of the J gene here rests on matching the DNA to germline, because TCRdb gives none. The origin of this receptor is a child who was a newborn, infant or young child, either healthy, febrile or measles-vaccinated (not recorded which). For the CDR3, the DNA is TGTGCCTTGTGGGAGGTGTATAAGAAACTCTTT. Protein sequence: CALWEVYKKLF.